This record looks at one T cell receptor (beta chain) sequence and its context. From germline, CDR1 is SGHDT and CDR2 YYEEEE. The CDR3 sequence is 15 residues long. After removal of 4 bases from V and 1 base from J, the junction contained 4 bases not matched to a gene. One Seattle source followed patients from active infection through their disease course. This specimen belongs to a study of blood T cell repertoires in COVID-19. Study information: Sites in the United States, Italy and Spain provided acute and convalescent COVID-19 samples.

Using immunoSEQ multiplex PCR, the repertoire was profiled, and TCRdb retains in-frame clones only, with some absent. This sample carries over 45,000 clones, 87% of them seen once, and the ten largest clones take approximately 3.6%. The J gene is TRBJ2-3, the V gene TRBV5-6; TRBD1 matches 9 bases. Sequenced material: peripheral blood. This TCR was recovered from a man aged 35 to 55 with COVID-19, enrolled during active disease. CDR3 region: CASSPRDRGTDTQYF. As DNA, the CDR3 is TGTGCCAGCAGCCCCCGGGACAGGGGCACAGATACGCAGTATTTT. The full variable domain, completed using reference TRBV5-6 and TRBJ2-3, is DAGVTQSPTHLIKTRGQQVTLRCSPKSGHDTVSWYQQALGQGPQFIFQYYEEEERQRGNFPDRFSGHQFPNYSSELNVNALLLGDSALYLCASSPRDRGTDTQYFGPGTRLTVL.